This record looks at one TCR beta chain sequence and its context. Constant-region reverse primers amplified full-length variable regions, followed by semi-nested Nested Universal Primer A PCR. TCRdb independently ran MiXCR on the 5' RACE reads; one entry per CDR3 protein. There are about 55,000 distinct CDR3 sequences in the sample; roughly 17% occur only once, and 2% to 2.5% lies in the top ten. Germline loops: CDR1 SGHTA, CDR2 FQGNSA. The CDR3 loop spans 13 amino acids. V lost 4 bases, J lost 10 bases, and 16 bases lay in between. The receptor's source is a female donor with breast cancer. Sequencing was performed on naive CD4+ T cells sorted from blood. Subset in this sample: naive CD4+ T cells, CD4+CD45RA+CD25-. The chain is built from TRBV7-2 and TRBJ1-1, with D possibly matching TRBD1 (6 bases). The CDR3 sequence is CASSSGQRFGAFF. CDR3 DNA: TGTGCCAGCAGCTCAGGACAGCGCTTTGGAGCTTTCTTT.